These T cell receptor beta chains were read from a single sample in a study of blood T cell repertoires in COVID-19. TCRdb's copy holds only in-frame clones and misses some; the assay was immunoSEQ multiplex PCR. This sample has 30,000 or so clones, with approximately 81% found just once. Sequences were obtained from peripheral blood. Receptors originate from a man older than 75 with active COVID-19. The conserved cysteine and the conserved F or W are not part of the CDR3 here. The size of a clone is reported for some rows only, either as once, few or many, or as a class for expanded clones.

CDR3: ASISPFGLGYT; size: -; V: TRBV19; J: TRBJ1-2
CDR3: ASSSLGVAGSSYNSPLH; size: -; V: TRBV5-6; J: TRBJ1-6
CDR3: ASSLAGRMNTEAF; size: -; V: TRBV7-9; J: TRBJ1-1
CDR3: ASSFPGGRGDTQY; size: -; V: TRBV5-4; J: TRBJ2-3
CDR3: ASSTTGNRNYGYT; size: -; V: TRBV6-5; J: TRBJ1-2
CDR3: ASSLRGNEQF; size: -; V: TRBV12-3/TRBV12-4; J: TRBJ2-1
CDR3: ASSIDSDIMSPLH; size: -; V: TRBV19; J: TRBJ1-6
CDR3: ASSLANGGGRTDTQY; size: -; V: TRBV7-2; J: TRBJ2-3
CDR3: ASSLVGGGSGGYT; size: -; V: TRBV7-9; J: TRBJ1-2
CDR3: ATGDRGYEQY; size: few; V: TRBV19; J: TRBJ2-7
CDR3: ASSFGEGAEAF; size: -; V: TRBV5-6; J: TRBJ1-1
CDR3: AIGSGGAGEQF; size: -; V: TRBV10-3; J: TRBJ2-1
CDR3: ASSYLDRFSYGYT; size: -; V: TRBV6-5; J: TRBJ1-2
CDR3: ASSTQGNTEAF; size: -; V: TRBV12-3/TRBV12-4; J: TRBJ1-1
CDR3: ASYKWRGPKETQY; size: -; V: TRBV27; J: TRBJ2-5
CDR3: ASSAQTGANVLT; size: -; V: TRBV2; J: TRBJ2-6
CDR3: ATPARDRARYGYT; size: -; V: TRBV24-1; J: TRBJ1-2
CDR3: ASSLFGGSKETQY; size: -; V: TRBV5-6; J: TRBJ2-5
CDR3: ASSSTPGQGMGGNQPQH; size: -; V: TRBV7-9; J: TRBJ1-5
CDR3: ASSPGQRTSNYGYT; size: once; V: TRBV6-6; J: TRBJ1-2
CDR3: ASSPEAGRYEQY; size: -; V: TRBV5-4; J: TRBJ2-7
CDR3: ASSESSGQHNEKLF; size: -; V: TRBV10-1; J: TRBJ1-4
CDR3: ASSLEVGLGQLF; size: large; V: TRBV7-2; J: TRBJ2-2
CDR3: ASGLGRGGYNEQF; size: -; V: TRBV12-5; J: TRBJ2-1
CDR3: ASSLERHETQY; size: -; V: TRBV4-1; J: TRBJ2-5
CDR3: ASSPVDRGNQPQH; size: once; V: TRBV19; J: TRBJ1-5
CDR3: SASGGQGSSYNSPLH; size: -; V: TRBV20-1; J: TRBJ1-6
CDR3: ASVISNSYEQY; size: few; V: TRBV6-5; J: TRBJ2-7
CDR3: ASSFSGRETQY; size: once; V: TRBV7-9; J: TRBJ2-5
CDR3: ASSAFPGQGANEQF; size: -; V: TRBV10-1; J: TRBJ2-1
CDR3: ASSTGQGINSPLH; size: -; V: TRBV19; J: TRBJ1-6
CDR3: ASSEWGGEGETQY; size: once; V: TRBV6-1; J: TRBJ2-5
CDR3: AWSGSGGTEQF; size: -; V: TRBV30; J: TRBJ2-1
CDR3: ASSNRGWDNEQF; size: -; V: TRBV19; J: TRBJ2-1
CDR3: ASRGLASNTGELF; size: -; V: TRBV2; J: TRBJ2-2
CDR3: ASSYRTGGVTDTQY; size: -; V: TRBV6-2/TRBV6-3; J: TRBJ2-3
CDR3: ASSLLSVNEQF; size: -; V: TRBV5-1; J: TRBJ2-1
CDR3: ATSDLSSGGETQY; size: -; V: TRBV24-1; J: TRBJ2-5
CDR3: ASSRLAGGPQETQY; size: -; V: TRBV11-2; J: TRBJ2-5
CDR3: ASSMTPPGNTQY; size: -; V: TRBV19; J: TRBJ2-3
CDR3: ASSHRAGDTQY; size: -; V: TRBV4-2; J: TRBJ2-3
CDR3: EWWVRVLNIQY; size: -; V: TRBV7-3; J: TRBJ2-4
CDR3: ASSLSGTTYEQY; size: -; V: TRBV18; J: TRBJ2-7
CDR3: ASSPWNRGEETEAF; size: -; V: TRBV3-1/TRBV3-2; J: TRBJ1-1
CDR3: ASSLRGFETQY; size: -; V: TRBV6-6; J: TRBJ2-5
CDR3: ASSLDLQQGTMPYEQY; size: -; V: TRBV11-2; J: TRBJ2-7
CDR3: ASSLLRGISQETQY; size: -; V: TRBV5-6; J: TRBJ2-5
CDR3: ASSERGGLGTDTQY; size: few; V: TRBV7-9; J: TRBJ2-3
CDR3: ATQGRAPETQY; size: -; V: TRBV2; J: TRBJ2-5
CDR3: ASSRQGPGGYT; size: -; V: TRBV6-5; J: TRBJ1-2
CDR3: ASSRSGLTNTEAF; size: few; V: TRBV4-1; J: TRBJ1-1
CDR3: ATSSQGLNEKLF; size: -; V: TRBV15; J: TRBJ1-4
CDR3: ASSESRAGWTTYTDTQY; size: -; V: TRBV10-1; J: TRBJ2-3
CDR3: ASRGRSGMGNQPQH; size: -; V: TRBV19; J: TRBJ1-5
CDR3: ASSITGNSYNEQF; size: -; V: TRBV6-5; J: TRBJ2-1